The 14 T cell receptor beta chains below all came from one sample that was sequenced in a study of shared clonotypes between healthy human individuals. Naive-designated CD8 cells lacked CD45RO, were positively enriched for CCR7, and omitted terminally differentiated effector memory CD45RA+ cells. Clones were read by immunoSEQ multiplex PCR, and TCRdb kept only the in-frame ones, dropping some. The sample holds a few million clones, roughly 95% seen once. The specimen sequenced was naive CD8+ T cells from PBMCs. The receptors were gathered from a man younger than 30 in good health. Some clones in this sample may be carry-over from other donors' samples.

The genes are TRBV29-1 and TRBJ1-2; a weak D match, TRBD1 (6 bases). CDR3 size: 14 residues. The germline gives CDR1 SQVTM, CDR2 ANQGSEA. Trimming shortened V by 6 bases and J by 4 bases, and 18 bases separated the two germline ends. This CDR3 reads CSVLFRTASYGYTF. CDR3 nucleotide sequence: TGCAGCGTGCTCTTTAGGACAGCGAGCTATGGCTACACCTTC.

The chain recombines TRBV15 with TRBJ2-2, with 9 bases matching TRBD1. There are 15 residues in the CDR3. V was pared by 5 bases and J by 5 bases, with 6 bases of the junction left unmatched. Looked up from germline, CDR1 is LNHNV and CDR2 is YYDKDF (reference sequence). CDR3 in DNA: TGTGCCACCAGCCCCGGGACAGGGAAGACCGGGGAGCTGTTTTTT. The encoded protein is CATSPGTGKTGELFF. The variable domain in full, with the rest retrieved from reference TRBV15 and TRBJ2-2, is DAMVIQNPRYQVTQFGKPVTLSCSQTLNHNVMYWYQQKSSQAPKLLFHYYDKDFNNEADTPDNFQSRRPNTSFCFLDIRSPGLGDTAMYLCATSPGTGKTGELFFGEGSRLTVL.

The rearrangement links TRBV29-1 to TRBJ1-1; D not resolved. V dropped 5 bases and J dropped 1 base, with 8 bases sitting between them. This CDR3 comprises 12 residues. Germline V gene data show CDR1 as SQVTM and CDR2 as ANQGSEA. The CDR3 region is CSVYTENTEAFF. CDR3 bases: TGCAGCGTTTACACCGAGAACACTGAAGCTTTCTTT.

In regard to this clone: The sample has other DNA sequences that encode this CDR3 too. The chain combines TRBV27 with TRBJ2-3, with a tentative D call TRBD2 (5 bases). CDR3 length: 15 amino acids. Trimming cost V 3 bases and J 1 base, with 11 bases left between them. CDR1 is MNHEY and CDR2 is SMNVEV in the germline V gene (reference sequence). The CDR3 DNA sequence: TGTGCCAGCAGTTTTTTTTCCGGGGGCACAGATACGCAGTATTTT. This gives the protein CASSFFSGGTDTQYF.

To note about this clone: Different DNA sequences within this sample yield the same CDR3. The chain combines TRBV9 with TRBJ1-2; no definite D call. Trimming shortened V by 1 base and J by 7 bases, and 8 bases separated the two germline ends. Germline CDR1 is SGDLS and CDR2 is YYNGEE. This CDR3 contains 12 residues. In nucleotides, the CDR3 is TGTGCCAGCAGCGTAAACAGTGGTGGCTACACCTTC. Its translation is CASSVNSGGYTF. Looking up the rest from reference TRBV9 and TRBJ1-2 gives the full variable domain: DSGVTQTPKHLITATGQRVTLRCSPRSGDLSVYWYQQSLDQGLQFLIQYYNGEERAKGNILERFSAQQFPDLHSELNLSSLELGDSALYFCASSVNSGGYTFGSGTRLTVV.

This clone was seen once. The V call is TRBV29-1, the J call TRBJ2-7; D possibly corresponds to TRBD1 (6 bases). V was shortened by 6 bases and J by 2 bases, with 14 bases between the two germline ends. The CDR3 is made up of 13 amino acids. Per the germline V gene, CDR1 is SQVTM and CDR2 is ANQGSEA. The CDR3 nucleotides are TGCAGCGTGTTCACAGGGACAACCTACGAGCAGTACTTC. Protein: CSVFTGTTYEQYF.

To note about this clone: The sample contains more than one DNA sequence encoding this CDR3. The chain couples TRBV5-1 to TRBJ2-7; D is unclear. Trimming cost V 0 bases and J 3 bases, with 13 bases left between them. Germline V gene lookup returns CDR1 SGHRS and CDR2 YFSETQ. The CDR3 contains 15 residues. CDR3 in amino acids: CASSLAGGRNYEQYF. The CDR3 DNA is TGCGCCAGCAGCTTGGCGGGCGGAAGAAACTACGAGCAGTACTTC.

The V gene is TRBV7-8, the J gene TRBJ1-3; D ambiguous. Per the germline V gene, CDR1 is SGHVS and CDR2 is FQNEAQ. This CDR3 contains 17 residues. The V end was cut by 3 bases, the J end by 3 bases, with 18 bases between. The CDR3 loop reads CASSFSIGNDFGNTIYF. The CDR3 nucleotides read TGTGCCAGCAGCTTTTCGATCGGAAACGACTTTGGAAACACCATATATTTT. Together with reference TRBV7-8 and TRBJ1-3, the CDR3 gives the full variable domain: GAGVSQSPRYKVAKRGQDVALRCDPISGHVSLFWYQQALGQGPEFLTYFQNEAQLDKSGLPSDRFFAERPEGSVSTLKIQRTQQEDSAVYLCASSFSIGNDFGNTIYFGEGSWLTVV.

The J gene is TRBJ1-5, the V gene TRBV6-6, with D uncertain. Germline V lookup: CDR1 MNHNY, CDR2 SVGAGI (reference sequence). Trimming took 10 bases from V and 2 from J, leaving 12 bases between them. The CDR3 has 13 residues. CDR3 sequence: CATAGEGNQPQHF. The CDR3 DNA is TGTGCCACCGCCGGGGAGGGCAATCAGCCCCAGCATTTT.

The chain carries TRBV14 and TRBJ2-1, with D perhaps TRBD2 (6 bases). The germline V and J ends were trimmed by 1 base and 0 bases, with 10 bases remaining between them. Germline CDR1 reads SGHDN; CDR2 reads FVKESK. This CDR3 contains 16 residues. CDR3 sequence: CASSQVGRSSYNEQFF. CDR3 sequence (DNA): TGTGCCAGCAGCCAAGTTGGGAGGAGCTCCTACAATGAGCAGTTCTTC.

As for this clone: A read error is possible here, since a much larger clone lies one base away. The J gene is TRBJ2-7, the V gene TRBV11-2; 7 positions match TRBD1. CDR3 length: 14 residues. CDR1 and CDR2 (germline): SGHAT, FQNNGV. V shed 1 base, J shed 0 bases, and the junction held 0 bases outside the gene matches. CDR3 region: CASSLGDSSYEQYF. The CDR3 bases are TGTGCCAGCAGCTTAGGGGACAGCTCCTACGAGCAGTACTTC.

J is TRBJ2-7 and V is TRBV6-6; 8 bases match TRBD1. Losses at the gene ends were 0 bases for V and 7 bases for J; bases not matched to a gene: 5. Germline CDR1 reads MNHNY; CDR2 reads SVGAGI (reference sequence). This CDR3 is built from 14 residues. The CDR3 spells CASSYSSGQEEQYF. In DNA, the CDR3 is TGTGCCAGCAGTTACTCATCGGGACAGGAGGAGCAGTACTTC.

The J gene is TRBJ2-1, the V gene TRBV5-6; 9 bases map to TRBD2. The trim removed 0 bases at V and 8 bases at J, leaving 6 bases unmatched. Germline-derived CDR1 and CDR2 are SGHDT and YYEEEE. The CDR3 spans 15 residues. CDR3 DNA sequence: TGTGCCAGCAGCTTGGAAGCGGGAGGCCCGGATGAGCAGTTCTTC. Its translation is CASSLEAGGPDEQFF. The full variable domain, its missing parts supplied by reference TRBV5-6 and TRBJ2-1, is DAGVTQSPTHLIKTRGQQVTLRCSPKSGHDTVSWYQQALGQGPQFIFQYYEEEERQRGNFPDRFSGHQFPNYSSELNVNALLLGDSALYLCASSLEAGGPDEQFFGPGTRLTVL.

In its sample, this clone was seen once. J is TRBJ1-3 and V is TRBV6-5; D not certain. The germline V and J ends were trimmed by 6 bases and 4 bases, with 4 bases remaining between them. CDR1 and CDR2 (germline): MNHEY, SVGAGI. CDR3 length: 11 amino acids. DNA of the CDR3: TGTGCCAGCAGCCGGGGAAACACCATATATTTT. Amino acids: CASSRGNTIYF.